A single sample is the source of the 18 T cell receptor beta chains below, sequenced in a study of patients and donors after allogeneic stem cell transplantation. TCRdb fed the RT-PCR reads into MiXCR, producing one record per CDR3 protein. The sample yields some 880,000 distinct CDR3 sequences, roughly 18% seen once. Sequencing was done on a sample of blood, either unsorted or a sorted T cell fraction (not recorded which). The receptors were sampled from a human donor who was either an allogeneic HSCT recipient or a stem cell or donor lymphocyte infusion donor (not recorded which). It is not recorded whose cells these are; they may come from a transplant donor.

The rearrangement uses TRBV20-1 and TRBJ2-1, with 7 bases that match TRBD2. Germline CDR1 is DFQATT and CDR2 is SNEGSKA (reference sequence). J lost 4 bases, V lost 2 bases, and 8 bases had no gene match. The CDR3 sequence is 15 residues long. CDR3 in amino acids: CSARLSGANYNEQFF. Written as DNA, the CDR3 is TGCAGTGCTAGATTAAGCGGGGCCAATTACAATGAGCAGTTCTTC.

The rearrangement uses TRBV9 and TRBJ2-7; D is perhaps TRBD2 (5 bases). V was cut by 4 bases and J by 7 bases, with 12 bases left in between. The CDR3 sequence is 12 residues long. Looked up from germline, CDR1 is SGDLS and CDR2 is YYNGEE. CDR3 sequence (DNA): TGTGCCAGCAGCCCTGGACGGGAAGAGCAGTACTTC. Translating it yields CASSPGREEQYF.

Only a few counts were recorded for this clonotype. The chain is built from TRBV7-2 and TRBJ1-1; no firm D call. Germline V lookup: CDR1 SGHTA, CDR2 FQGNSA. V gave up 5 bases and J gave up 0 bases, with 13 bases separating them. The CDR3 is made up of 15 amino acids. The CDR3, as DNA: TGTGCCAGCAGCGGACGCCGAGCTATGAACACTGAAGCTTTCTTT. Its protein is CASSGRRAMNTEAFF.

The rearrangement uses TRBV20-1 and TRBJ2-7; D might be TRBD1 (6 bases). Germline assignment: CDR1 DFQATT and CDR2 SNEGSKA (reference sequence). The CDR3 consists of 14 residues. With 3 bases removed from V and 2 bases from J, the gap between germline ends came to 14 bases. The CDR3 protein is CSASRGDMTYEQYF. CDR3 coding DNA: TGCAGTGCTAGTAGAGGGGACATGACCTACGAGCAGTACTTC.

This clonotype was counted at least ten times. The chain combines TRBV3-1 with TRBJ2-1; D tentatively reads TRBD1 or TRBD2 (5 bases each). Between the trimmed V and J ends, which lost 1 base and 9 bases, there was a span of 19 bases. CDR3 size: 16 residues. Germline CDR1 LGHDT, CDR2 YNNKEL (reference sequence). This chain's CDR3 is CASSQGRGAPGGEQFF. Written as DNA, the CDR3 is TGTGCCAGCAGCCAAGGTCGGGGCGCTCCTGGGGGTGAGCAGTTCTTC.

The chain recombines TRBV9 with TRBJ1-3; D is unclear. The germline V gene has CDR1 SGDLS and CDR2 YYNGEE. V shed 6 bases and J shed 1 base, with 8 bases lying between them. CDR3 size: 13 residues. The CDR3: CASTPASGNTIYF. CDR3 coding DNA: TGTGCCAGCACCCCGGCGTCTGGAAACACCATATATTTT.

With regard to this clonotype: The junction differs from germline at one of its ends, possibly a read error. The rearrangement links TRBV5-1 to TRBJ1-1; D remains ambiguous. The CDR3 consists of 12 residues. CDR1 is SGHRS and CDR2 is YFSETQ in the germline V gene. DNA for the CDR3: TGCGCCAGCAGCTGGGATTTTTTCGAGCCCAACTTT. Translating gives CASSWDFFEPNF.

The chain combines TRBV20-1 with TRBJ2-7; either TRBD1 or TRBD2 may supply D (5 bases each). The CDR3 extends over 12 amino acids. CDR1 is DFQATT and CDR2 is SNEGSKA in the germline V gene (reference sequence). Trimming took off 4 bases at V and 3 bases at J, with 10 bases between the two ends. The CDR3 coding sequence is TGCAGTGCTAAAGGGACCGTCTACGAGCAGTACTTC. Protein sequence: CSAKGTVYEQYF.

In its sample, this clonotype was seen a few times. V usage is TRBV14 and J usage is TRBJ1-3; 7 positions match TRBD1. CDR3 length: 16 amino acids. Germline V CDR1 and CDR2: SGHDN, FVKESK. Trimming took 4 bases from V and 8 from J; bases not matched to a gene: 14. The CDR3 nucleotides read TGTGCCAGCAGCCTACAGGGGCCCCCGAAAGGAGACACCATATATTTT. It encodes CASSLQGPPKGDTIYF.

This clonotype was observed a few times. The chain has TRBV7-9 and TRBJ1-5; no clear D gene. The germline V and J ends were trimmed by 5 bases and 9 bases, with 14 bases remaining between them. The V gene's germline CDR1 is SEHNR and CDR2 FQNEAQ (reference sequence). The CDR3 length is 13 residues. The CDR3 loop reads CASSQAGEGPQHF. In DNA, the CDR3 is TGTGCCAGCAGCCAAGCCGGCGAGGGGCCCCAGCATTTT.

The chain joins TRBV20-1 to TRBJ2-1, with 8 bases identical to TRBD2. Germline assignment: CDR1 DFQATT and CDR2 SNEGSKA (reference sequence). The CDR3 has 14 amino acids. V was pared by 3 bases and J by 8 bases, with 9 bases of the junction left unmatched. CDR3: CSASISGSGDEQFF. CDR3 DNA sequence: TGCAGTGCTAGTATCAGCGGGAGTGGAGATGAGCAGTTCTTC.

This clonotype was seen a few times. This sequence joins TRBV29-1 and TRBJ1-1, with 7 bases identical to TRBD1. With 4 bases clipped from V and 5 bases from J, the junction kept 7 bases outside the gene matches. The CDR3 runs to 13 residues. In germline, CDR1 is SQVTM, CDR2 ANQGSEA. CDR3 amino acids: CSVGQGPPTEAFF. Here the CDR3 DNA reads TGCAGCGTTGGACAGGGACCACCTACTGAAGCTTTCTTT.

This clonotype came up once. The chain recombines TRBV11-3 with TRBJ1-1, with TRBD1 matching over 8 bases. Unmatched junction bases numbered 13, after V lost 5 bases and J lost 11 bases. This CDR3 is 14 amino acids long. Germline-derived CDR1 and CDR2 are SGHNT and YENEEA. This CDR3 is CASSTRQGSSGAFF. DNA for the CDR3: TGTGCCAGCAGCACCCGACAGGGGAGCTCCGGCGCTTTCTTT.

V is TRBV10-3 and J is TRBJ1-5; TRBD1 agrees at 7 bases. Germline loops: CDR1 ENHRY, CDR2 SYGVKD. Trimming cost V 4 bases and J 5 bases; bases outside gene matches: 5. The CDR3 runs to 14 residues. For the CDR3, the DNA is TGTGCCATCAGTGGGCAGGGGGGAGATCAGCCCCAGCATTTT. Translation: CAISGQGGDQPQHF.

The chain links TRBV11-1 to TRBJ2-1; 14 bases map to TRBD2. This CDR3 has 18 residues. V trimming: 5 bases; J trimming: 0 bases; junction bases outside the gene matches: 6. Germline V gene data show CDR1 as SGHAT and CDR2 as FQDESV (reference sequence). CDR3 amino acids: CASSTGLAGVSSYNEQFF. DNA for the CDR3: TGTGCCAGCAGCACGGGACTAGCGGGAGTGAGCTCCTACAATGAGCAGTTCTTC. The whole variable domain, remainder taken from reference TRBV11-1 and TRBJ2-1, is EAEVAQSPRYKITEKSQAVAFWCDPISGHATLYWYRQILGQGPELLVQFQDESVVDDSQLPKDRFSAERLKGVDSTLKIQPAELGDSAMYLCASSTGLAGVSSYNEQFFGPGTRLTVL.

The chain recombines TRBV20-1 with TRBJ2-3, with D possibly being TRBD2 (6 bases). CDR1 is DFQATT, CDR2 SNEGSKA, per germline (reference sequence). This CDR3 spans 14 amino acids. The CDR3 nucleotides are TGCAGCCAGAACCGGGGCGGGAACACAGATACGCAGTATTTT. Its protein is CSQNRGGNTDTQYF.

The chain links TRBV4-3 to TRBJ1-2; D is unclear. Germline V gives CDR1 LGHNA, CDR2 YSLEER. V dropped 1 base and J dropped 4 bases, with 10 bases sitting between them. The CDR3 is made up of 14 amino acids. The CDR3 is CASSQGPVSYGYTF. CDR3 nucleotides: TGCGCCAGCAGCCAAGGACCCGTGAGCTATGGCTACACCTTC.

This clonotype was found a few times. V is TRBV7-2 and J is TRBJ2-7, with a tentative D call TRBD2 (5 bases). The V and J ends lost 6 bases and 2 bases respectively, with 17 bases between them. From germline, CDR1 is SGHTA and CDR2 FQGNSA. The CDR3 spans 15 residues. The CDR3 bases are TGTGCCAGCAGTTCCCCCCCGGACTCAACCTACGAGCAGTACTTC. The encoded protein is CASSSPPDSTYEQYF.